This TCR beta chain derives from a study of patients and donors after allogeneic stem cell transplantation. Trimming took 4 bases from V and 4 from J, leaving 13 bases between them. The CDR3 is made up of 14 amino acids. TCRdb recomputed calls from the RT-PCR reads with MiXCR, one row per CDR3 protein. The sample yields a few hundred thousand distinct CDR3 sequences, 38% seen once. V is TRBV12-3 or TRBV12-4 and J is TRBJ1-2; no clear D. The TCR originated in a human donor who was either an allogeneic HSCT recipient or a stem cell or donor lymphocyte infusion donor (not recorded which). It is not recorded whose cells these are; they may come from a transplant donor. Sequenced material: blood, either unsorted or a sorted T cell fraction (not recorded which). The CDR3 region has the DNA TGTGCCAGCAGTTCCGGTCGACGGTCCTATGGCTACACCTTC. Encoded protein: CASSSGRRSYGYTF.